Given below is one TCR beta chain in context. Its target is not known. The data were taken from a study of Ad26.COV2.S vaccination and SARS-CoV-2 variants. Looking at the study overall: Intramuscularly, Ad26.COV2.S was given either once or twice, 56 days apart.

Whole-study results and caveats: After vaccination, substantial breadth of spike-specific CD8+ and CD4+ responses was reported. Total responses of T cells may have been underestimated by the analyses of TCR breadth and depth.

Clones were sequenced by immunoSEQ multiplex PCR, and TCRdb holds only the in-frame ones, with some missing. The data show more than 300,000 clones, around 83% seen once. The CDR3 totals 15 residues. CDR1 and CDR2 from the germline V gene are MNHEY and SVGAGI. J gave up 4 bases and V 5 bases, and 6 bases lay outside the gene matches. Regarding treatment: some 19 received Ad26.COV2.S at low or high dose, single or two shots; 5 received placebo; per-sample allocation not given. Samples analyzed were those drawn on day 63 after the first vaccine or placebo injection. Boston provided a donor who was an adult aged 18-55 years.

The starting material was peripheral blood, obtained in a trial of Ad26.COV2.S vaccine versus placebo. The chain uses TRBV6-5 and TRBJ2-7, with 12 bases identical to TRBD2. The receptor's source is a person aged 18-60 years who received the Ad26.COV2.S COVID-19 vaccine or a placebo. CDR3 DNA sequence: TGTGCCAGCAGTAAGACTAGCGGGGGTTTTTACGAGCAGTACTTC. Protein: CASSKTSGGFYEQYF.